One sample yielded the 3 T cell receptor beta chains listed below, sequenced in a study of OX40 agonist ivuxolimab in advanced cancers. The protocol was immunoSEQ multiplex PCR, while the TCRdb copy is restricted to in-frame clones and leaves out a portion. The sample yields about 23,000 clones, 77% seen once. This specimen consisted of CD4+ or CD8+ T cells sorted from blood, obtained in a trial of the OX40 agonist ivuxolimab. The source is an adult with an advanced solid tumor such as melanoma, head and neck, liver or kidney cancer.

V gene TRBV19 combines with J gene TRBJ2-2; 7 bases align to TRBD1. The CDR3 totals 15 residues. Trimming cost V 8 bases and J 2 bases; bases outside gene matches: 8. From germline, CDR1 is LNHDA and CDR2 SQIVND (reference sequence). CDR3 residues: CASYPGTANTGELFF. The DNA of the CDR3 is TGTGCCAGTTACCCCGGGACAGCAAACACCGGGGAGCTGTTTTTT.

The chain couples TRBV10-3 to TRBJ2-7; 10 nucleotides agree with TRBD1. CDR1 is ENHRY and CDR2 is SYGVKD in the germline V gene. The CDR3 runs to 14 residues. V trimming: 4 bases; J trimming: 3 bases; junction bases outside the gene matches: 3. CDR3 nucleotides: TGTGCCATCAGTGGCGGGACAGGGGACTACGAGCAGTACTTC. Its translation: CAISGGTGDYEQYF.

This chain links TRBV4-2 with TRBJ2-7; 8 bases match TRBD1. Germline trimming cut 5 bases from V and 3 bases from J; bases unmatched to any gene: 6. This CDR3 contains 14 residues. CDR1 is LGHNA, CDR2 YNFKEQ, per germline. CDR3 nucleotide sequence: TGTGCCAGCAGCTCTCGGACAGGGAGCTACGAGCAGTACTTC. The encoded protein is CASSSRTGSYEQYF.